The rows below give T cell receptor beta chains drawn from one sample of a study of T-cell reconstitution after alpha-beta-depleted transplantation in children. TCRdb re-called the PCR reads through MiXCR, storing one row per CDR3 protein. Here the sample spans 450,000 to 550,000 distinct CDR3 sequences, about 10% being singletons. The sample in question was PBMCs, mostly from graft donor cells, obtained 180 days after TCRalphabeta/CD19-depleted stem cell transplant. The receptor source for this set is a female patient between 2 and 10 years old who had a stem cell transplant for aplastic anemia, so the T cells may come from the graft donor. Both conserved end residues are part of each CDR3. D genes are given only for firm matches. Where a row states a size, it is once, few, many or the class of an expanded clone; other rows omit it.

v_gene	d_gene	abundance	j_gene	CDR3nt	CDR3aa
TRBV6-5	.	.	TRBJ2-1	TGTGCCAGCAGTTACGAGGGCTGGGGTGAGCAGTTCTTC	CASSYEGWGEQFF
TRBV30	.	.	TRBJ1-5	TGTGCCTGGAGCCCCGGGGTCAGCAATCAGCCCCAGCATTTT	CAWSPGVSNQPQHF
TRBV5-5	TRBD1	many	TRBJ1-4	TGTGCCAGCAGCGGGCCGAAGGGGGCTGAAAAACTGTTTTTT	CASSGPKGAEKLFF
TRBV25-1	TRBD2	.	TRBJ2-1	TGTGCCAGCAGAGGGACTAGCATAGAAAATGAGCAGTTCTTC	CASRGTSIENEQFF
TRBV7-2	TRBD2	few	TRBJ2-2	TGTGCCAGCACCAACCGACTAGCGGCCACCGGGGAGCTGTTTTTT	CASTNRLAATGELFF
TRBV7-8	.	.	TRBJ1-1	TGTGCCAGCAGCTTGGATCGTAGGGGCACCATGAACACTGAAGCTTTCTTT	CASSLDRRGTMNTEAFF
TRBV29-1	.	few	TRBJ2-6	TGCAGCGCAGTGGTAGCGGTCCACTCTGGGGCCAACGTCCTGACTTTC	CSAVVAVHSGANVLTF
TRBV30	.	few	TRBJ1-3	TGTGCCTGGAGTATATCCTCTGGAAACACCATATATTTT	CAWSISSGNTIYF
TRBV12-3/TRBV12-4	TRBD1	.	TRBJ2-1	TGTGCCAGCAGTTTGAACAGGGGGCGCAAAGTAAATGAGCAGTTCTTC	CASSLNRGRKVNEQFF
TRBV25-1	TRBD2	few	TRBJ2-3	TGTGCCAGCAGTGAATTTGGCGGGAGGGCCTCAGATACGCAGTATTTT	CASSEFGGRASDTQYF
TRBV12-3/TRBV12-4	.	few	TRBJ1-5	TGTGCCAGCAGTTTATATTCGACGTTGGATCAGCCCCAGCATTTT	CASSLYSTLDQPQHF
TRBV5-1	.	.	TRBJ1-6	TGCGCCAGCAGCCTGGGCAGGGAAGGATCACCCCTCCACTTT	CASSLGREGSPLHF
TRBV20-1	.	many	TRBJ2-3	TGCAGTGCTAGAGATCGGATTAGCACAGATACGCAGTATTTT	CSARDRISTDTQYF
TRBV20-1	.	.	TRBJ1-6	TGCAGTGCTAGGAGAGTAGGGATGAGTTCACCCCTCCACTTT	CSARRVGMSSPLHF
TRBV6-2/TRBV6-3	.	.	TRBJ2-5	TGTGCCAGCAGTTACTCGTTTAGCGAGGAGACCCATTACTTC	CASSYSFSEETHYF
TRBV7-9	.	few	TRBJ2-1	TGTGCCAGCAGCTCCCGGGACTGGCCACACCATGAGCAGTTCTTC	CASSSRDWPHHEQFF
TRBV29-1	.	few	TRBJ2-7	TGCAGCGTTGGGACAAAATACGAGCAGTACTTC	CSVGTKYEQYF
TRBV24-1	TRBD1	.	TRBJ2-2	TGTGCCACCAGTGATTTATCCGGACAGGGGGCTATCGGGGAGCTGTTTTTT	CATSDLSGQGAIGELFF
TRBV5-1	.	many	TRBJ2-5	TGCGCCAGCAGCTTGGAGGAGGCCGGGGAGACCCAGTACTTC	CASSLEEAGETQYF
TRBV5-1	.	.	TRBJ2-7	TGCGCCAGCAGCTTGGCTTCTCCCGGGCCCTACGAGCAGTACTTC	CASSLASPGPYEQYF
TRBV10-3	TRBD1	few	TRBJ1-5	TGTGCCATCAGTGAGGCCTCTCTGACAGGGGGTGTTTGGGGGTTCAATCAGCCCCAGCATTTT	CAISEASLTGGVWGFNQPQHF
TRBV29-1	.	few	TRBJ2-7	TGCAGCGTAGAGGAGGGGGGGAGCGAGCAGTACTTC	CSVEEGGSEQYF
TRBV12-3/TRBV12-4	.	.	TRBJ1-5	TGTGCCAGCAGCCTCCACAGTGGGCAGCCCCAGCATTTT	CASSLHSGQPQHF
TRBV12-3/TRBV12-4	TRBD1	few	TRBJ2-4	TGTGCCAGCAGGCCCGACAGGGGCCTCCGCTACAAAAACATTCAGTACTTC	CASRPDRGLRYKNIQYF
TRBV28	TRBD1	many	TRBJ2-3	TGTGCCAGCTCCGACAGGGACCACACAGATACGCAGTATTTT	CASSDRDHTDTQYF
TRBV11-3	.	.	TRBJ1-1	TGTGCCAGCAGCTTAGACGCCGTCTCGGAAGCTTTCTTT	CASSLDAVSEAFF
TRBV29-1	.	.	TRBJ1-2	TGCAGCGTTGGGACGGGAGGGCGCTATGGCTACACCTTC	CSVGTGGRYGYTF
TRBV10-3	TRBD1	many	TRBJ1-2	TGTGCCACCAGGGACAGTGGGGCGGTTTTTTATGGCTACACCTTC	CATRDSGAVFYGYTF
TRBV3-1	.	.	TRBJ2-7	TGTGCCAGCAGCCCTATGAGGTTGAACTCCTACGAGCAGTACTTC	CASSPMRLNSYEQYF
TRBV12-3/TRBV12-4	.	.	TRBJ1-2	TGTGCCAGCCGACTTGGGGGAGCGGCTGGCTACACCTTC	CASRLGGAAGYTF
TRBV6-5	TRBD1	few	TRBJ1-2	TGTGCCAGCAGCCGGGACAGGGGTGTCGGCTACACCTTC	CASSRDRGVGYTF
TRBV3-1	TRBD2	.	TRBJ2-1	TGTGCCAGCAGTTACAGCGGGAAGCTGGGGAGTGAGCAGTTCTTC	CASSYSGKLGSEQFF
TRBV6-2/TRBV6-3	.	.	TRBJ2-2	TGTGCCAGCAGTTACGGGCATCTGAACACCGGGGAGCTGTTTTTT	CASSYGHLNTGELFF
TRBV20-1	TRBD1	once	TRBJ1-2	TGCAGTGCTACGGGACAGGGGGCTATTACCCTGGCTGGCTACACCTTC	CSATGQGAITLAGYTF
TRBV7-2	.	many	TRBJ2-1	TGTGCCAGCAGCTTAGTTGGGACGGAGCAGTTCTTC	CASSLVGTEQFF
TRBV13	.	many	TRBJ2-3	TGTGCCAGCAGCTTAGGACACCTCACAGATACGCAGTATTTT	CASSLGHLTDTQYF